In this sample, the clone carrying this T cell receptor beta chain turned up a few times. Its specificity is not known. CDR3 size: 14 residues. CDR1 MNHNY and CDR2 SVGAGI come from the germline V gene (reference sequence). V was clipped by 6 bases and J by 3 bases; unmatched bases: 8. The data derive from a study of cytomegalovirus exposure and HLA in healthy donors. The study, taken as a whole, reports: Cytomegalovirus status, reportedly, was diagnosed with high specificity and sensitivity by the classifier. Altogether, 160 or so TCR beta chains were recorded as cytomegalovirus-associated. A highly shared variant cluster was judged a likely technical artifact.

Researchers ran the PCR with 60 Vbeta and 13 Jbeta primers. Using immunoSEQ multiplex PCR, the repertoire was profiled, and TCRdb retains in-frame clones only, with some absent. The sample lists approximately 240,000 clones; 82% were seen once. The sample was PBMCs. The origin of this receptor is a woman in her thirties or forties in good health and CMV-seronegative. V usage is TRBV6-6 and J usage is TRBJ2-7; 7 bases align to TRBD1. CDR3 amino acids: CASSPIQGSYEQYF. The CDR3 DNA reads as TGTGCCAGCAGCCCGATACAGGGGAGCTACGAGCAGTACTTC.